The clone carrying this T cell receptor (beta chain) is a singleton in its sample. Its specificity is not known. The data were obtained in a study of T cell responses to AZD1222 COVID-19 vaccine. Overall study findings and caveats: Just a handful of AZD1222 recipients tested seropositive at baseline. There were vaccine-associated CD4 TCRs across spike, dominant at 160-218 and 743-854. Vaccination with two AZD1222 doses was followed by a rise in Spike-specific TCR breadth and depth. Repertoire sampling occurred only after the peak T cell response.

Profiled with immunoSEQ multiplex PCR; TCRdb holds only in-frame clones, not every one. The table has about 110,000 clones, around 81% seen once. The CDR3 is 13 residues long. J is TRBJ1-2 and V is TRBV21-1. TRBV21-1 is an annotated pseudogene. This specimen was peripheral blood, taken on day 0 of AZD1222 vaccination. The TCR comes from an adult in good health. CDR3 sequence (DNA): TGTGCCAGCAGCAACGTTAAAGGAGGAGGCTACACCTTC. Translated, it gives CASSNVKGGGYTF.